Listed here are 9 T cell receptor beta chains from one sample, sequenced in a study of blood T cells in healthy people across ages. A second PCR, run for roughly 7 to 11 cycles, used a sample-barcoded 5' primer plus a J-beta primer mix. MiXCR, run by TCRdb on the 5' RACE reads, gives a single entry per CDR3 protein. Of fewer than 650,000 distinct CDR3 sequences listed, about 29% were seen once; the top ten hold approximately 3.5%. A further study also used this sample, focusing on T cells of mothers and their children.

Sequencing used blood. Source of these receptors: a boy between 2 and 10 years old in good health.

This chain uses TRBV20-1 with TRBJ2-5; the match to TRBD2 covers 8 bases. The CDR3 runs to 13 residues. Looked up from germline, CDR1 is DFQATT and CDR2 is SNEGSKA (reference sequence). V was clipped by 3 bases and J by 2 bases; unmatched bases: 2. CDR3 DNA: TGCAGTGCTAGCGGGGGGGTTCAAGAGACCCAGTACTTC. Protein: CSASGGVQETQYF.

DNA for the CDR3: TGCAGTGCTAACCTCGGTACTATTGAAAATGAGCAGTTCTTC. It is translated as CSANLGTIENEQFF. The chain links TRBV20-1 to TRBJ2-1; D ambiguous. Germline CDR1 reads DFQATT; CDR2 reads SNEGSKA (reference sequence). The CDR3 runs to 14 residues. V lost 4 bases and J 7 bases, leaving 17 bases between the germline ends.

The chain employs TRBV7-2 and TRBJ2-2; 10 bases are shared with TRBD2. This CDR3 is 15 amino acids long. CDR1 is SGHTA and CDR2 is FQGNSA in the germline V gene. Germline trimming cut 5 bases from V and 5 bases from J; bases unmatched to any gene: 5. The CDR3 DNA reads TGTGCCAGCAGCAAAGCGGGGGGGCTAACCGGGGAGCTGTTTTTT. This codes for CASSKAGGLTGELFF.

J is TRBJ1-3 and V is TRBV7-6; TRBD1 aligns across 7 bases. The V gene end was trimmed by 5 bases and the J gene end by 4 bases; junction bases not matched to a gene: 17. Per germline, CDR1 SGHVS and CDR2 FNYEAQ. This CDR3 contains 18 residues. Here the CDR3 reads CASSPYPAGQASGNTIYF. As DNA, the CDR3 is TGTGCCAGCAGCCCTTACCCCGCCGGACAGGCTTCGGGAAACACCATATATTTT. Together with reference TRBV7-6 and TRBJ1-3, the CDR3 gives the full variable domain: GAGVSQSPRYKVTKRGQDVALRCDPISGHVSLYWYRQALGQGPEFLTYFNYEAQQDKSGLPNDRFSAERPEGSISTLTIQRTEQRDSAMYRCASSPYPAGQASGNTIYFGEGSWLTVV.

This clonotype occurred a few times. V gene TRBV18 combines with J gene TRBJ1-4; no definite D call. CDR1 is KGHSH and CDR2 is LQKENI in the germline V gene. V dropped 1 base and J dropped 8 bases, with 8 bases sitting between them. This CDR3 comprises 13 residues. CDR3 bases: TGTGCCAGCTCACCACAGGGAGAAGAAAAACTGTTTTTT. Translating it yields CASSPQGEEKLFF.

A note on this clonotype: This sequence may be a read error, since a much larger clone differs from it by one base. The chain is built from TRBV9 and TRBJ2-1; D is unclear. Germline V gene sequence: CDR1 SGDLS, CDR2 YYNGEE. The germline V and J ends were trimmed by 0 bases and 7 bases, with 20 bases remaining between them. This CDR3 spans 17 amino acids. CDR3 nucleotides: TGTGCCAGCAGCGTAGCCGACGTGGCGTATGGTTTGAATGAGCAGTTCTTC. Amino acids: CASSVADVAYGLNEQFF.

This clonotype was detected only a few times. This chain connects TRBV3-1 to TRBJ1-2; D gene unclear. CDR1 is LGHDT and CDR2 is YNNKEL in the germline V gene (reference sequence). V shed 3 bases and J shed 0 bases, with 11 bases lying between them. This CDR3 has 15 residues. In nucleotides, the CDR3 is TGTGCCAGCAGCCAGAACACCGGTCCTAACTATGGCTACACCTTC. This gives the protein CASSQNTGPNYGYTF.

The rearrangement joins TRBV12-3 or TRBV12-4 to TRBJ2-7; D may correspond to TRBD1 or TRBD2 (5 bases each). The CDR3 totals 13 residues. Trimming left V 10 bases short and J 2 bases short, with 15 bases between. The DNA of the CDR3 is TGTGCCACCTGCCGGGACGAGACCTACGAGCAGTACTTC. This encodes CATCRDETYEQYF.

This clonotype was seen a handful of times. This chain joins TRBV11-2 and TRBJ1-1, with TRBD1 matching over 10 bases. The germline V gene has CDR1 SGHAT and CDR2 FQNNGV. This CDR3 is 15 amino acids long. V was clipped by 4 bases and J by 0 bases; unmatched bases: 2. The CDR3 is CASSYGTGVNTEAFF. The CDR3 DNA reads TGTGCCAGCAGCTACGGGACAGGGGTGAACACTGAAGCTTTCTTT.